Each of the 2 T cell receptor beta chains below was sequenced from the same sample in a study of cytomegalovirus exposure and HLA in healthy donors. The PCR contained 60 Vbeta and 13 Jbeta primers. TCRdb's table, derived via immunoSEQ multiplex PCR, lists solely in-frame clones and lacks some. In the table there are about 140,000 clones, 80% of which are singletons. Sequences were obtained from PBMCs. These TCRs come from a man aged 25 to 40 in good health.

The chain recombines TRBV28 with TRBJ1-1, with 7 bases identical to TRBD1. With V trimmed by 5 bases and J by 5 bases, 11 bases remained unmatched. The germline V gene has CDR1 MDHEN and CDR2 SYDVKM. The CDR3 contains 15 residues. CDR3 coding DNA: TGTGCCAGCAGTCCCTTAACAGGGGTAGGGACTGAAGCTTTCTTT. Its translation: CASSPLTGVGTEAFF.

This CDR3 reads CASSPLGPAGSYEQYF. In DNA, the CDR3 is TGTGCCAGCTCACCCTTGGGCCCTGCCGGCTCCTACGAGCAGTACTTC. J is TRBJ2-5 and V is TRBV18; D is uncertain. TRBJ2-7 matches the DNA end more closely, so the J call is doubtful. Germline lookup yields CDR1 KGHSH and CDR2 LQKENI. CDR3 size: 16 residues.